The T cell receptor (beta chain) under discussion was sequenced for a study of T cell repertoires in cytomegalovirus infection. Across the whole study: Indications of both CMV infection and matching HLA type were provided by public TCR beta signatures.

MiXCR, run by TCRdb on the reads, gives a single entry per CDR3 protein. The sample lists approximately 500,000 distinct CDR3 sequences, approximately 16% occurring once. CDR3 length equals 13 residues. CDR1 is SQVTM, CDR2 ANQGSEA, per germline. Trimming took off 7 bases at V and 6 bases at J, with 16 bases between the two ends. The source is a human donor in good health (CMV status not recorded). Some clones in this sample may be carry-over from other donors' samples. V and J are TRBV29-1 and TRBJ2-1; possible D gene TRBD2, 6 bases. The sequencing input was CD8+ T cells from PBMCs. CDR3 nucleotide sequence: TGCAGCGGCACACTGCTGGGGGGCAATGAGCAGTTCTTC. Encoded protein: CSGTLLGGNEQFF.